Listed here is a single T cell receptor beta chain. This sample stems from a study of blood T cell repertoires in COVID-19. Germline CDR1 is SNHLY and CDR2 is FYNNEI. The J segment lost 3 bases and the V segment lost 8 bases, leaving 8 bases of the junction unmatched. The CDR3 consists of 16 residues. Seattle patients were enrolled during active infection and followed longitudinally. Study processing details: It was from reference gene primer amplification that nucleated cell counts were estimated. TCRdb keeps only in-frame clones here, not all; method: immunoSEQ multiplex PCR. The V and J calls and clone size come from that table; D and trimming were worked out from the DNA. The data contain 150,000 to 200,000 clones, about 90% of them singletons.

The clonotype comes from a woman aged 60-75 years with COVID-19, enrolled during active disease. The gene calls are TRBV2 and TRBJ2-1, with 12 bases fitting TRBD2. Material for sequencing was peripheral blood. The CDR3 sequence: CASLSAGLAGYNEQFF. DNA of the CDR3: TGTGCCAGCCTGTCAGCGGGACTAGCGGGCTACAATGAGCAGTTCTTC. The full variable domain, its missing parts supplied by reference TRBV2 and TRBJ2-1, is EPEVTQTPSHQVTQMGQEVILRCVPISNHLYFYWYRQILGQKVEFLVSFYNNEISEKSEIFDDQFSVERPDGSNFTLKIRSTKLEDSAMYFCASLSAGLAGYNEQFFGPGTRLTVL.